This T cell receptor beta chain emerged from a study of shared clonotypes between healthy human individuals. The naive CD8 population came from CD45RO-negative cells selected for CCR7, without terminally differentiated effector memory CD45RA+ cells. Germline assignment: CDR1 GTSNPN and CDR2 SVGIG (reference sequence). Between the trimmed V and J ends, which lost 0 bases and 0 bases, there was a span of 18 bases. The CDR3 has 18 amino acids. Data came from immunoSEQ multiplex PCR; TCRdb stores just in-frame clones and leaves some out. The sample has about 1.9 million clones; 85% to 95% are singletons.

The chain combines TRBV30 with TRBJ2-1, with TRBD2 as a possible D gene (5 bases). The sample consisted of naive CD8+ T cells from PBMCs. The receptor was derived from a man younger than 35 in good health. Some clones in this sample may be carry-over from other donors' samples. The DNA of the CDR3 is TGTGCCTGGAGTGTACAGTTGGCGGCTAGCAACTCCTACAATGAGCAGTTCTTC. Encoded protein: CAWSVQLAASNSYNEQFF.